The clone carrying this TCR beta chain was seen only once. The antigen is unknown. The sample is drawn from a study of long-term antiretroviral therapy in people with HIV. The study's findings and limits: Investigators report no available data on ART adherence, viral resistance or therapy changes. Diversity went up after ART and still fell short of transplant donor controls.

The germline V gene has CDR1 SGHNT and CDR2 YYREEE (reference sequence). Trimming left V 5 bases short and J 3 bases short, with 15 bases between. The CDR3 extends over 16 amino acids. Survey level was the resolution at which the v3.0 immunoSEQ assay ran. Using immunoSEQ multiplex PCR, the repertoire was profiled, and TCRdb retains in-frame clones only, with some absent. The sample holds 26,000 or so clones, more than 85% seen once. This rearrangement joins TRBV5-4 to TRBJ1-6; D not certain. Here the sequenced sample was unsorted PBMCs, taken 6.2 years after starting antiretroviral therapy. The clonotype originates from a man aged 35-49 years with HIV. CDR3 protein: CASRNGDRGYNSPLHF. The CDR3 region has the DNA TGTGCCAGCAGAAACGGGGATCGGGGCTATAATTCACCCCTCCACTTT. Full variable domain (remainder filled in from reference TRBV5-4 and TRBJ1-6): ETGVTQSPTHLIKTRGQQVTLRCSSQSGHNTVSWYQQALGQGPQFIFQYYREEENGRGNFPPRFSGLQFPNYSSELNVNALELDDSALYLCASRNGDRGYNSPLHFGNGTRLTVT.